A selection of T cell receptor beta chains follows, all from one sample in a study of blood T cell repertoires in COVID-19. The assay was immunoSEQ multiplex PCR, and TCRdb's table has in-frame clones only and misses some. The profile shows around 130,000 clones, about 83% of them singletons. The material sequenced was PBMCs or T cells enriched from blood (not recorded which). These receptors originate from a woman in her twenties or thirties who had recovered from COVID-19. CDR3s include the opening cysteine and the closing phenylalanine or tryptophan. Fields, in order: D gene, J gene, V gene, clone size, CDR3 protein, CDR3 DNA. D genes are given only for firm matches. For some rows the clone size is stated as once, few or many, or as a class when expanded; others skip it.

D: NA
J: TRBJ2-2
V: TRBV2
size: NA
CDR3: CAWTVDNTGELFF
DNA: TGTGCCTGGACAGTCGACAACACCGGGGAGCTGTTTTTT

D: TRBD1
J: TRBJ1-4
V: TRBV2
size: NA
CDR3: CASRGQVYEKLFF
DNA: TGTGCCAGCAGGGGACAGGTTTACGAAAAACTGTTTTTT

D: NA
J: TRBJ2-1
V: TRBV2
size: NA
CDR3: CASRLVGNEQFF
DNA: TGTGCCAGCAGGCTAGTCGGCAATGAGCAGTTCTTC

D: NA
J: TRBJ1-2
V: TRBV5-8
size: few
CDR3: CASSWRTYGYTF
DNA: TGTGCCAGCAGCTGGAGGACCTATGGCTACACCTTC

D: TRBD2
J: TRBJ2-1
V: TRBV14
size: NA
CDR3: CASSLGTGTSVDEQFF
DNA: TGTGCCAGCAGCCTGGGCACCGGGACTAGCGTGGATGAGCAGTTCTTC

D: NA
J: TRBJ1-2
V: TRBV7-9
size: NA
CDR3: CASSYRESVAGYTF
DNA: TGTGCCAGCAGCTACAGGGAGTCTGTTGCCGGCTACACCTTC

D: NA
J: TRBJ2-3
V: TRBV28
size: NA
CDR3: CASRDSSRDTQYF
DNA: TGTGCCAGCCGCGACTCATCAAGGGATACGCAGTATTTT

D: TRBD1
J: TRBJ1-5
V: TRBV7-9
size: once
CDR3: CASSLGQGTDSNQPQHF
DNA: TGTGCCAGCAGCTTAGGACAGGGGACAGATAGCAATCAGCCCCAGCATTTT

D: NA
J: TRBJ1-5
V: TRBV19
size: NA
CDR3: CASSPGLSSNQPQHF
DNA: TGTGCCAGCAGCCCCGGGTTAAGCAGCAATCAGCCCCAGCATTTT

D: NA
J: TRBJ1-5
V: TRBV6-1
size: NA
CDR3: CASSEGPGTTQPQHF
DNA: TGTGCCAGCAGTGAAGGCCCCGGGACAACTCAGCCCCAGCATTTT

D: NA
J: TRBJ1-6
V: TRBV28
size: few
CDR3: CASSLSGIGQSYSPLHF
DNA: TGTGCCAGCAGTTTATCGGGAATAGGGCAGTCCTATTCACCCCTCCACTTT

D: TRBD1
J: TRBJ2-1
V: TRBV18
size: NA
CDR3: CASSTGNEQFF
DNA: TGTGCCAGCTCGACAGGGAATGAGCAGTTCTTC

D: NA
J: TRBJ1-2
V: TRBV4-3
size: NA
CDR3: CASSPRTGDNYGYTF
DNA: TGCGCCAGCAGTCCCCGAACAGGCGATAACTATGGCTACACCTTC

D: NA
J: TRBJ1-4
V: TRBV9
size: NA
CDR3: CASSVGDPGKLFF
DNA: TGTGCCAGCAGCGTAGGCGATCCGGGAAAACTGTTTTTT

D: TRBD2
J: TRBJ2-6
V: TRBV28
size: NA
CDR3: CASGVGLAGVGGANVLTF
DNA: TGTGCCAGCGGAGTCGGACTAGCGGGAGTAGGTGGGGCCAACGTCCTGACTTTC

D: TRBD1
J: TRBJ1-1
V: TRBV7-2
size: NA
CDR3: CASSQRGQNTEAFF
DNA: TGTGCCAGCAGCCAGAGGGGGCAGAACACTGAAGCTTTCTTT

D: TRBD1
J: TRBJ2-4
V: TRBV4-1
size: NA
CDR3: CASSQRTGQAKNIQYF
DNA: TGCGCCAGCAGCCAACGGACAGGGCAGGCCAAAAACATTCAGTACTTC

D: NA
J: TRBJ1-5
V: TRBV21-1
size: many
CDR3: CASSNEDRGGDQPQHF
DNA: TGTGCCAGCAGCAATGAAGACAGGGGCGGGGATCAGCCCCAGCATTTT

D: NA
J: TRBJ2-3
V: TRBV7-9
size: NA
CDR3: CASSFHRDTQYF
DNA: TGTGCCAGCAGCTTTCACAGGGATACGCAGTATTTT

D: TRBD1
J: TRBJ1-4
V: TRBV2
size: NA
CDR3: CASSTGGSNEKLFF
DNA: TGTGCCAGCAGTACAGGGGGCTCTAATGAAAAACTGTTTTTT

D: NA
J: TRBJ2-1
V: TRBV4-1
size: NA
CDR3: CASSPTSTLFLTGEQFF
DNA: TGCGCCAGCAGTCCCACGTCAACCCTATTTCTTACAGGGGAGCAGTTCTTC

D: TRBD1
J: TRBJ2-2
V: TRBV5-4
size: few
CDR3: CASSLETDRVTGELFF
DNA: TGTGCCAGCAGCTTGGAGACGGACAGGGTCACCGGGGAGCTGTTTTTT

D: TRBD2
J: TRBJ2-7
V: TRBV4-3
size: NA
CDR3: CASSQATSGEQYF
DNA: TGCGCCAGCAGCCAAGCGACTAGCGGCGAGCAGTACTTC

D: NA
J: TRBJ2-1
V: TRBV21-1
size: NA
CDR3: CASSNPPRGLRDVDEQFF
DNA: TGTGCCAGCAGCAATCCCCCCCGCGGACTTAGGGATGTGGATGAGCAGTTCTTC

D: TRBD2
J: TRBJ2-7
V: TRBV5-1
size: NA
CDR3: CASSSELAGGSYEQYF
DNA: TGCGCCAGCAGCTCCGAACTAGCGGGAGGTTCCTACGAGCAGTACTTC

D: TRBD2
J: TRBJ2-1
V: TRBV18
size: few
CDR3: CASSPLSGRAEYEQFF
DNA: TGTGCCAGCTCACCACTTAGCGGGAGGGCCGAGTATGAGCAGTTCTTC

D: NA
J: TRBJ2-1
V: TRBV11-3
size: NA
CDR3: CASSPSPAYNEQFF
DNA: TGTGCCAGCAGTCCTAGTCCCGCCTACAATGAGCAGTTCTTC

D: TRBD1
J: TRBJ1-5
V: TRBV18
size: NA
CDR3: CASSPTGGVHQPQHF
DNA: TGTGCCAGCTCACCTACAGGGGGAGTGCATCAGCCCCAGCATTTT

D: NA
J: TRBJ2-3
V: TRBV19
size: once
CDR3: CASSIRRAGSDTQYF
DNA: TGTGCCAGTAGTATACGGAGGGCCGGTTCAGATACGCAGTATTTT

D: TRBD2
J: TRBJ2-7
V: TRBV29-1
size: NA
CDR3: CSVGGLAGNEQYF
DNA: TGCAGCGTTGGGGGACTAGCGGGAAACGAGCAGTACTTC

D: NA
J: TRBJ2-3
V: TRBV5-4
size: few
CDR3: CASSYPGVDTQYF
DNA: TGTGCCAGCAGCTACCCCGGGGTTGATACGCAGTATTTT

D: NA
J: TRBJ1-6
V: TRBV5-6
size: NA
CDR3: CASSLMGRGGSPLHF
DNA: TGTGCCAGCAGCTTGATGGGCAGGGGCGGTTCACCCCTCCACTTT

D: NA
J: TRBJ2-7
V: TRBV28
size: NA
CDR3: CASSSPGQRYYEQYF
DNA: TGTGCCAGCAGTTCCCCGGGACAAAGATACTACGAGCAGTACTTC

D: NA
J: TRBJ1-3
V: TRBV4-1
size: many
CDR3: CASSHSRLQGSGNTIYF
DNA: TGCGCCAGCAGCCACTCACGCTTACAGGGCTCTGGAAACACCATATATTTT

D: NA
J: TRBJ2-5
V: TRBV7-2
size: once
CDR3: CASSFSTQETQYF
DNA: TGTGCCAGCAGCTTCTCAACACAAGAGACCCAGTACTTC

D: TRBD2
J: TRBJ2-3
V: TRBV5-1
size: NA
CDR3: CASSWRVASGRTDTQYF
DNA: TGCGCCAGCAGCTGGCGGGTGGCTAGCGGGAGGACAGATACGCAGTATTTT

D: NA
J: TRBJ1-6
V: TRBV2
size: NA
CDR3: CASSGGFKGFNSPLHF
DNA: TGTGCCAGCAGTGGGGGATTTAAGGGGTTCAATTCACCCCTCCACTTT

D: NA
J: TRBJ1-5
V: TRBV30
size: few
CDR3: CAWSVDRFNQPQHF
DNA: TGTGCCTGGAGTGTAGACAGATTCAATCAGCCCCAGCATTTT

D: NA
J: TRBJ2-3
V: TRBV7-3
size: NA
CDR3: CASSFYPGRDTQYF
DNA: TGTGCCAGCAGCTTCTATCCGGGAAGAGATACGCAGTATTTT

D: TRBD2
J: TRBJ2-7
V: TRBV3-1/TRBV3-2
size: NA
CDR3: CASSQGLAGAGPYEQYF
DNA: TGTGCCAGCAGCCAAGGGCTAGCGGGAGCAGGTCCCTACGAGCAGTACTTC